One and the same sample provided the 8 T cell receptor beta chains below, sequenced in a study of T cell repertoires in cytomegalovirus infection. These receptors' targets are unknown. TCRdb reprocessed the reads with MiXCR, giving one entry per CDR3 protein. The profile shows approximately 1,000,000 distinct CDR3 sequences, about 33% of them singletons. This sample comprised cultured CD8+ T cells from PBMCs, obtained from culture after CMV antigen stimulation. These TCRs come from a human donor in good health (CMV status not recorded). Some clones in this sample may be carry-over from other donors' samples.

Comment on this clonotype: A read error may produce the germline difference seen at one junction end. The J gene is TRBJ1-1, the V gene TRBV4-1, with unresolved D. Germline V gene sequence: CDR1 MGHRA, CDR2 YSYEKL. The CDR3 is made up of 12 amino acids. The CDR3 DNA follows: TGTGCCAGCAGCCGGGCAGACACTGAAGCTTTCTTT. This gives the protein CASSRADTEAFF.

This clonotype came up many times. The rearrangement joins TRBV6-5 to TRBJ1-2; 8 bases fit TRBD1. V was pared by 4 bases and J by 3 bases, with 7 bases of the junction left unmatched. This CDR3 region has 15 residues. The germline CDR1 and CDR2 sequences are MNHEY and SVGAGI. CDR3 nucleotide sequence: TGTGCCAGCAGTTTATCAGGGGGCAATTACTATGGCTACACCTTC. Its protein product is CASSLSGGNYYGYTF.

Notes on this clonotype: Here the CDR3 omits its conserved ending phenylalanine or tryptophan, so a read error is the likely source. The gene calls are TRBV5-1 and TRBJ2-1; 8 nucleotides match TRBD1. Germline V gives CDR1 SGHRS, CDR2 YFSETQ. This CDR3 is 14 amino acids long. Trimming cost V 4 bases and J 8 bases; bases outside gene matches: 8. CDR3 region: CASSPGTGYHEQFL. The CDR3 DNA is TGCGCCAGCAGCCCCGGGACAGGTTATCATGAGCAGTTCCTC.

The sample holds a few counts of this clonotype. The chain employs TRBV7-6 and TRBJ1-5, with no clear D. V shed 5 bases and J shed 0 bases, with 11 bases lying between them. CDR1 and CDR2 from the germline V gene are SGHVS and FNYEAQ. The CDR3 sequence is 15 residues long. CDR3 sequence reads: CASSLRTGSNQPQHF. The CDR3 bases are TGTGCCAGCAGCCTTAGGACTGGTAGCAATCAGCCCCAGCATTTT.

The count of this clonotype is one. The rearrangement uses TRBV19 and TRBJ1-4, with TRBD1 as a possible D gene (6 bases). Between the trimmed V and J ends, which lost 7 bases and 3 bases, there was a span of 21 bases. Germline CDR1 is LNHDA and CDR2 is SQIVND (reference sequence). This CDR3 comprises 17 residues. The CDR3 sequence: CASTPGYEGGPNEKLFF. DNA of the CDR3: TGTGCCAGTACCCCGGGGTACGAAGGGGGTCCTAATGAAAAACTGTTTTTT.

In its sample, this clonotype was seen a few times. V gene TRBV4-1 combines with J gene TRBJ1-1, with TRBD1 matching 7 bases. Germline CDR1 and CDR2: MGHRA and YSYEKL. The V gene end was trimmed by 3 bases and the J gene end by 0 bases; junction bases not matched to a gene: 10. This CDR3 region has 17 residues. CDR3 sequence reads: CASSQKTGATLNTEAFF. CDR3 DNA: TGCGCCAGCAGCCAGAAAACAGGGGCCACGTTGAACACTGAAGCTTTCTTT.

The rearrangement joins TRBV27 to TRBJ2-3; 8 bases map to TRBD2. The CDR3 length is 14 residues. The V gene end was trimmed by 7 bases and the J gene end by 1 base; junction bases not matched to a gene: 4. CDR1 and CDR2 (germline): MNHEY, SMNVEV (reference sequence). Here the CDR3 DNA reads TGTGCCAGCATCAGCGGGGGCGGCACAGATACGCAGTATTTT. It yields the protein CASISGGGTDTQYF.

Only a few counts were recorded for this clonotype. The V gene is TRBV4-3, the J gene TRBJ1-1; D is perhaps TRBD1 (6 bases). The V gene's germline CDR1 is LGHNA and CDR2 YSLEER. CDR3 size: 15 residues. V was trimmed by 0 bases and J by 3 bases, leaving 11 bases between them. This CDR3 is CASSQEGARDTEAFF. In DNA form, the CDR3 reads TGCGCCAGCAGCCAAGAGGGGGCGAGGGACACTGAAGCTTTCTTT.